Sequencing of this T cell receptor (beta chain) was carried out in a study of control samples from healthy donors and cancer patients. CDR1 and CDR2 from the germline V gene are SGHRS and YFSETQ. The CDR3 loop spans 16 amino acids. With 1 base clipped from V and 2 bases from J, the junction kept 7 bases outside the gene matches. The method was immunoSEQ multiplex PCR; TCRdb's version includes in-frame clones alone and lacks a portion of them. This sample has 90,000 or so clones; about 88% occur once, and the top ten carry over 1%. This clonotype was obtained from a woman between 45 and 65 years old in good health. The sample comprised blood. This chain links TRBV5-1 with TRBJ2-7; TRBD2 matches 9 bases. The CDR3 region is CASSLSAAGGAYEQYF. In nucleotides, the CDR3 is TGCGCCAGCAGCTTGTCTGCTGCGGGAGGGGCCTACGAGCAGTACTTC.